The 30 T cell receptor beta chains below come from one sample, sequenced in a study of cytomegalovirus exposure and HLA in healthy donors. TCRdb keeps only in-frame clones here, not all; method: immunoSEQ multiplex PCR. The sample lists around 170,000 clones; about 85% were seen once. Sample: PBMCs. Receptor source: a man aged 18 to 35 in good health and CMV-seropositive.

This chain connects TRBV11-2 to TRBJ1-1; D is possibly TRBD1 (5 bases). Trimming took 3 bases from V and 2 from J, leaving 10 bases between them. There are 14 residues in the CDR3. CDR1 and CDR2 from the germline V gene are SGHAT and FQNNGV. The DNA of the CDR3 is TGTGCCAGCAGCTTTAGGGGCAGCAACACTGAAGCTTTCTTT. Translated: CASSFRGSNTEAFF.

The chain carries TRBV30 and TRBJ2-3; TRBD2 aligns across 11 bases. The J segment lost 3 bases and the V segment lost 4 bases, leaving 9 bases of the junction unmatched. The CDR3 spans 16 residues. CDR1 and CDR2 (germline): GTSNPN, SVGIG (reference sequence). DNA of the CDR3: TGTGCCTGGAACTCAGGTAGCGGGGGGGCGACAGATACGCAGTATTTT. The encoded protein is CAWNSGSGGATDTQYF.

The chain carries TRBV6-5 and TRBJ2-1; 7 bases line up with TRBD1. The CDR3 covers 15 residues. The junction had 11 bases not matched to a gene; V was cut back by 0 bases and J by 12 bases. Germline-derived CDR1 and CDR2 are MNHEY and SVGAGI. The CDR3 bases are TGTGCCAGCAGTTACTCAGGGGGCCTGGGTTATCGGCAGTTCTTC. This sequence encodes CASSYSGGLGYRQFF.

The chain combines TRBV7-6 with TRBJ2-1, with 9 positions matching TRBD1. Germline trimming cut 1 base from V and 3 bases from J; bases unmatched to any gene: 4. Germline CDR1 SGHVS, CDR2 FNYEAQ. The CDR3 extends over 16 amino acids. CDR3 in DNA: TGTGCCAGCAGCTTAGAGGACAGGGGTATCTACAATGAGCAGTTCTTC. It yields the protein CASSLEDRGIYNEQFF. The variable domain in full, with the rest retrieved from reference TRBV7-6 and TRBJ2-1, is GAGVSQSPRYKVTKRGQDVALRCDPISGHVSLYWYRQALGQGPEFLTYFNYEAQQDKSGLPNDRFSAERPEGSISTLTIQRTEQRDSAMYRCASSLEDRGIYNEQFFGPGTRLTVL.

V is TRBV28 and J is TRBJ1-5, with TRBD1 matching over 10 bases. V shed 3 bases and J 4 bases; nucleotides not matched to a gene: 9. The CDR3 runs to 17 residues. Germline V gene sequence: CDR1 MDHEN, CDR2 SYDVKM. CDR3 sequence: CASSFGRDRGWNQPQHF. CDR3 sequence (DNA): TGTGCCAGCAGTTTTGGCCGGGACAGGGGTTGGAATCAGCCCCAGCATTTT.

This clone was picked up one time. The V call is TRBV28, the J call TRBJ1-4; D uncertain. Germline-derived CDR1 and CDR2 are MDHEN and SYDVKM. V was pared by 7 bases and J by 7 bases, with 22 bases between. This CDR3 has 16 amino acids. The CDR3 nucleotides are TGTGCCAGCACCGAGAGCCTCATAGGGCGGGGTGAAAAACTGTTTTTT. Its protein product is CASTESLIGRGEKLFF. Drawing the rest from reference TRBV28 and TRBJ1-4, the complete variable domain is DVKVTQSSRYLVKRTGEKVFLECVQDMDHENMFWYRQDPGLGLRLIYFSYDVKMKEKGDIPEGYSVSREKKERFSLILESASTNQTSMYLCASTESLIGRGEKLFFGSGTQLSVL.

This chain links TRBV28 with TRBJ2-1; 8 bases agree with TRBD2. Germline assignment: CDR1 MDHEN and CDR2 SYDVKM. The CDR3 length is 17 residues. Trimming at V came to 1 base and at J to 3 bases, leaving 8 bases not matched to a gene. CDR3 loop: CASSLSEGLGLYNEQFF. The DNA for the CDR3 is TGTGCCAGCAGTTTATCCGAGGGACTAGGGCTCTACAATGAGCAGTTCTTC.

J is TRBJ2-3 and V is TRBV5-1, with a weak D call TRBD2 (5 bases). Germline CDR1 reads SGHRS; CDR2 reads YFSETQ. The CDR3 runs to 16 residues. V was cut by 6 bases and J by 2 bases, with 19 bases left in between. This CDR3 is CASNPGVREDTDTQYF. CDR3 DNA: TGCGCCAGCAACCCCGGGGTTCGGGAAGACACAGATACGCAGTATTTT.

The rearrangement links TRBV11-2 to TRBJ1-6; D not certain. The V and J ends lost 0 bases and 7 bases respectively, with 22 bases between them. The CDR3 is 19 residues long. Germline V gene sequence: CDR1 SGHAT, CDR2 FQNNGV. For the CDR3, the DNA is TGTGCCAGCAGCTTAGATCTAGGCAGATCTTGGACGGGGAATTCACCCCTCCACTTT. It is translated as CASSLDLGRSWTGNSPLHF.

The chain couples TRBV6-1 to TRBJ2-5; the match to TRBD1 covers 10 bases. The CDR3 runs to 16 residues. With V trimmed by 1 base and J by 3 bases, 5 bases remained unmatched. Per germline, CDR1 MNHNS and CDR2 SASEGT. The CDR3: CASSEGQTGGEETQYF. The CDR3 DNA sequence: TGTGCCAGCAGTGAAGGCCAGACAGGGGGCGAAGAGACCCAGTACTTC.

This clone has only one observation. The chain couples TRBV13 to TRBJ2-2, with 9 bases aligning to TRBD1. This CDR3 contains 15 residues. V shed 5 bases, J shed 5 bases, and the junction held 6 bases outside the gene matches. Germline V gene lookup returns CDR1 PRHDT and CDR2 FYEKMQ (reference sequence). CDR3 coding DNA: TGTGCCAGCAGCGGCCCGGGACAGGGAACCGGGGAGCTGTTTTTT. This translates into CASSGPGQGTGELFF.

The chain recombines TRBV5-1 with TRBJ1-1, with D possibly being TRBD1 (6 bases). V lost 1 base to trimming and J lost 4 bases, with 17 bases between them. CDR1 and CDR2 (germline): SGHRS, YFSETQ. The CDR3 runs 16 residues. The CDR3 coding sequence is TGCGCCAGCAGCTTGCGCGCAGGGGCAGTTTTCACTGAAGCTTTCTTT. This encodes CASSLRAGAVFTEAFF. The whole variable domain, filled in from reference TRBV5-1 and TRBJ1-1, reads KAGVTQTPRYLIKTRGQQVTLSCSPISGHRSVSWYQQTPGQGLQFLFEYFSETQRNKGNFPGRFSGRQFSNSRSEMNVSTLELGDSALYLCASSLRAGAVFTEAFFGQGTRLTVV.

This rearrangement joins TRBV27 to TRBJ2-1, with 11 positions matching TRBD2. This CDR3 spans 16 amino acids. The V segment lost 4 bases and the J segment 8 bases; nucleotides outside the gene matches: 10. Germline loops: CDR1 MNHEY, CDR2 SMNVEV (reference sequence). The CDR3 coding sequence is TGTGCCAGCAGTTCCTTAGCGGGAGGGCCGTTTGATGAGCAGTTCTTC. As protein: CASSSLAGGPFDEQFF.

This clone was observed a single time. CDR3 sequence reads: CASGGGSTFTGELFF. As DNA, the CDR3 is TGTGCCAGTGGGGGGGGGTCCACCTTCACCGGGGAGCTGTTTTTT. The J gene is TRBJ2-2, the V gene TRBV28; 7 bases fit TRBD2. V lost 9 bases and J lost 4; bases outside the gene matches: 11. CDR1 is MDHEN, CDR2 SYDVKM, per germline. The CDR3 loop spans 15 amino acids.

As regards this clone: Other DNA sequences within the sample encode an identical CDR3. The chain joins TRBV27 to TRBJ1-1, with a tentative D call TRBD1 (6 bases). This CDR3 comprises 14 residues. V was pared by 6 bases and J by 0 bases, with 11 bases between. Germline assignment: CDR1 MNHEY and CDR2 SMNVEV (reference sequence). In nucleotides, the CDR3 is TGTGCCAGCAGCCCGGACAGATTGAACACTGAAGCTTTCTTT. Protein product: CASSPDRLNTEAFF.

The chain has TRBV29-1 and TRBJ2-1; no reliable D call. V was cut by 5 bases and J by 6 bases, with 8 bases left in between. The germline CDR1 and CDR2 sequences are SQVTM and ANQGSEA. The length of the CDR3 is 11 residues. The CDR3 region is CSVSQANEQFF. CDR3 in DNA: TGCAGCGTTTCCCAAGCCAATGAGCAGTTCTTC.

The CDR3 sequence: CASGETPYEQYF. The CDR3 DNA reads TGCGCCAGCGGGGAGACCCCCTACGAGCAGTACTTC. The V gene is TRBV5-1, the J gene TRBJ2-7, with a possible D match to TRBD2 (5 bases). Per the germline V gene, CDR1 is SGHRS and CDR2 is YFSETQ. V lost 7 bases to trimming and J lost 2 bases, with 10 bases between them. This CDR3 has 12 residues.

The J gene is TRBJ1-1, the V gene TRBV28; no definite D call. The CDR3 runs 12 residues. Trimming took 10 bases from V and 1 from J, leaving 10 bases between them. Looked up from germline, CDR1 is MDHEN and CDR2 is SYDVKM. This chain's CDR3 is CATDEANTEAFF. For the CDR3, the DNA is TGTGCCACGGATGAGGCGAACACTGAAGCTTTCTTT.

The chain has TRBV5-1 and TRBJ1-2; D is unresolved. Germline CDR1 and CDR2: SGHRS and YFSETQ. Trimming cost V 5 bases and J 7 bases, with 18 bases left between them. The CDR3 has 14 amino acids. The CDR3 sequence is CASSGSGVSGGYTF. CDR3 coding DNA: TGCGCCAGCAGTGGGTCGGGAGTGAGCGGTGGCTACACCTTC.

The chain joins TRBV2 to TRBJ2-7, with a weak D call TRBD1 (5 bases). Trimming removed 0 bases from V and 5 bases from J, with 23 bases in between. Germline CDR1 SNHLY, CDR2 FYNNEI. The CDR3 length is 18 residues. The CDR3 bases are TGTGCCAGCAGTGAAGCGCTTGAGGACACTATATTCCGAGACGAGCAGTACTTC. Amino acids: CASSEALEDTIFRDEQYF. Drawing the rest from reference TRBV2 and TRBJ2-7, the complete variable domain is EPEVTQTPSHQVTQMGQEVILRCVPISNHLYFYWYRQILGQKVEFLVSFYNNEISEKSEIFDDQFSVERPDGSNFTLKIRSTKLEDSAMYFCASSEALEDTIFRDEQYFGPGTRLTVT.

J is TRBJ2-3 and V is TRBV5-4; no clear D gene. CDR1 SGHNT and CDR2 YYREEE come from the germline V gene (reference sequence). V lost 2 bases and J 3 bases, leaving 19 bases between the germline ends. This CDR3 has 17 residues. The CDR3 spells CASSFLSRGPETDTQYF. In DNA, the CDR3 is TGTGCCAGCAGCTTCCTGAGCCGTGGTCCCGAAACAGATACGCAGTATTTT.

V usage is TRBV30 and J usage is TRBJ2-3; 8 nucleotides match TRBD2. The trim removed 0 bases at V and 3 bases at J, leaving 5 bases unmatched. CDR1 and CDR2 from the germline V gene are GTSNPN and SVGIG (reference sequence). The CDR3 has 15 residues. The CDR3 loop reads CAWSVRLASTDTQYF. The CDR3 DNA reads TGTGCCTGGAGTGTAAGACTAGCGTCGACAGATACGCAGTATTTT.

The V gene is TRBV2, the J gene TRBJ1-1; D possibly corresponds to TRBD1 (6 bases). The V end lost 8 bases, the J end lost 7 bases, and 11 bases lay between the germline ends. The germline CDR1 and CDR2 sequences are SNHLY and FYNNEI. The CDR3 sequence is 11 residues long. The CDR3 region has the DNA TGTGCCAGCCTAGAGACAGGTGAAGCTTTCTTT. Translated, it gives CASLETGEAFF. Supplemented by reference TRBV2 and TRBJ1-1, the full variable domain reads EPEVTQTPSHQVTQMGQEVILRCVPISNHLYFYWYRQILGQKVEFLVSFYNNEISEKSEIFDDQFSVERPDGSNFTLKIRSTKLEDSAMYFCASLETGEAFFGQGTRLTVV.

The V gene is TRBV12-5, the J gene TRBJ1-2, with 10 bases that match TRBD1. With 6 bases clipped from V and 8 bases from J, the junction kept 9 bases outside the gene matches. Germline V gene data show CDR1 as LGHNT and CDR2 as FRNRAP. This CDR3 spans 14 amino acids. CDR3 sequence reads: CASGEPGQGKGYTF. The CDR3 bases are TGTGCTAGTGGCGAACCGGGACAGGGGAAGGGCTACACCTTC.

V usage is TRBV7-2 and J usage is TRBJ2-3, with D tentatively TRBD2 (6 bases). The CDR3 is 16 amino acids. Per germline, CDR1 SGHTA and CDR2 FQGNSA. V lost 1 base and J lost 4, with 15 bases in between. CDR3 in amino acids: CASSLVGGVYPDTQYF. CDR3 bases: TGTGCCAGCAGCTTAGTGGGCGGGGTTTATCCAGATACGCAGTATTTT.

V and J are TRBV9 and TRBJ1-2; D is undetermined. The CDR3 spans 15 residues. Germline CDR1 SGDLS, CDR2 YYNGEE. V was shortened by 0 bases and J by 2 bases, with 11 bases between the two germline ends. The CDR3 is CASSVGGYENYGYTF. Written as DNA, the CDR3 is TGTGCCAGCAGCGTAGGAGGGTATGAGAACTATGGCTACACCTTC.

V usage is TRBV9 and J usage is TRBJ2-7; a weak D match, TRBD1 (5 bases). Germline CDR1 SGDLS, CDR2 YYNGEE. This CDR3 has 14 residues. The V gene lost 3 bases and the J gene lost 2 bases, with 12 bases spanning the gap. In DNA form, the CDR3 reads TGTGCCAGCAGCGCGGACACTGGGGCCTACGAGCAGTACTTC. Translating it yields CASSADTGAYEQYF.

This chain connects TRBV5-6 to TRBJ2-1; 9 bases agree with TRBD2. The germline gives CDR1 SGHDT, CDR2 YYEEEE. V trimming: 3 bases; J trimming: 10 bases; junction bases outside the gene matches: 14. CDR3 size: 16 residues. In nucleotides, the CDR3 is TGTGCCAGCAGCTCATTGACTAGCGGCATGGAGTTAGAGCAGTTCTTC. Translated: CASSSLTSGMELEQFF.

The rearrangement links TRBV4-1 to TRBJ2-2; TRBD1 agrees at 11 bases. The germline V gene has CDR1 MGHRA and CDR2 YSYEKL. The V segment lost 0 bases and the J segment 5 bases; nucleotides outside the gene matches: 2. The CDR3 length is 16 residues. The CDR3 spells CASSQEGTGGTGELFF. The DNA of the CDR3 is TGCGCCAGCAGCCAAGAGGGGACAGGGGGTACCGGGGAGCTGTTTTTT.

This clone was counted a single time. The chain has TRBV5-6 and TRBJ2-1; TRBD2 matches at 8 bases. With 0 bases clipped from V and 7 bases from J, the junction kept 3 bases outside the gene matches. The germline CDR1 and CDR2 sequences are SGHDT and YYEEEE. CDR3 size: 14 residues. The CDR3 reads CASSLGLASNEQFF. CDR3 bases: TGTGCCAGCAGCTTGGGACTAGCGTCGAATGAGCAGTTCTTC.